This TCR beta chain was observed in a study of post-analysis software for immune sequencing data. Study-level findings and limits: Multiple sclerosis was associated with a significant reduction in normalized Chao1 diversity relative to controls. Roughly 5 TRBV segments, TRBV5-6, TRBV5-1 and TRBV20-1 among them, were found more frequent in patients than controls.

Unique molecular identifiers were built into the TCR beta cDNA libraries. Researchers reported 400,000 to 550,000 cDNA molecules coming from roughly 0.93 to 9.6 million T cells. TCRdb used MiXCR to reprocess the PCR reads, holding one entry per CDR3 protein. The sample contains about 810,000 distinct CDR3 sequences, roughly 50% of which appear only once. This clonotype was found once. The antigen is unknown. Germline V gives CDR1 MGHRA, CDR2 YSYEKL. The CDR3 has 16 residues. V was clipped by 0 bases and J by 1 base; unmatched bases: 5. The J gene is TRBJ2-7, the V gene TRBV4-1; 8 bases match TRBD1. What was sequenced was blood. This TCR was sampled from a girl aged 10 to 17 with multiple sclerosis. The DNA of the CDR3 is TGCGCCAGCAGCCAAGATGCAGGGGGCTATTCCTACGAGCAGTACTTC. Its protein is CASSQDAGGYSYEQYF.